Listed below are T cell receptor beta chains from one sample, sequenced in a study of PD-L1 blockade in urothelial cancer. Clones were read by immunoSEQ multiplex PCR, and TCRdb kept only the in-frame ones, dropping some. The table lists under 55,000 clones, roughly four fifths of them singletons. This specimen was PBMCs, taken around atezolizumab (anti-PD-L1) treatment. The receptor source for this set is a man between 65 and 79 years old with urothelial cancer. CDR3s leave out the opening cysteine and the closing phenylalanine or tryptophan. Fields, in order: J gene, V gene, CDR3 protein.

TRBJ2-3	TRBV5-1	ASSLLAGVKGDTQY
TRBJ1-5	TRBV7-8	ASSKITGQTQPQH
TRBJ2-4	TRBV5-4	ASSLASGGADIQY
TRBJ2-5	TRBV5-4	ATGGDQETQY
TRBJ1-1	TRBV5-1	ASSSSGTNTEAF
TRBJ2-2	TRBV5-1	ASTMAGGTGELF
TRBJ2-1	TRBV19	ASSTTSGRVAEQF
TRBJ2-3	TRBV28	ASTPQRGTQY
TRBJ1-4	TRBV5-1	ASSFEQGHEKLF
TRBJ2-1	TRBV5-1	ASSTASGYEQF
TRBJ2-3	TRBV19	ASSMTGRTDTQY
TRBJ1-1	TRBV18	ASSRDRGPEAF
TRBJ2-2	TRBV14	ASSQDLSGELF
TRBJ2-1	TRBV29-1	SDSGTSESYNEQF
TRBJ1-2	TRBV2	ASSPGTGGITGGYT
TRBJ2-3	TRBV5-1	ASSIRTRASTDTQY
TRBJ1-4	TRBV19	ASSIGRGGEKLF
TRBJ2-4	TRBV7-2	ASSLGQTSEAKNIQY
TRBJ2-7	TRBV6-5	ASNNREGVVYEQY
TRBJ1-3	TRBV7-7	ASSQGIGNTIY
TRBJ2-3	TRBV7-2	ASSLESRTDTQY
TRBJ2-7	TRBV9	ASSVTGAEEQY
TRBJ2-5	TRBV9	ASSPGTTQETQY
TRBJ2-2	TRBV7-9	ASSQQGVGTGELF
TRBJ2-7	TRBV18	ASSPSAGGEQY
TRBJ1-5	TRBV7-9	ASSQQDSSNQPQH
TRBJ2-2	TRBV5-6	ASSLGLAGGTGELF
TRBJ2-7	TRBV9	ASSLRQGYEQY
TRBJ1-2	TRBV27	ASSLSLGRVNAGYT
TRBJ2-1	TRBV5-1	ASRRGGDNEQF
TRBJ1-5	TRBV15	ATSRSVSNQPQH
TRBJ1-6	TRBV7-3	ASSLRPGNSPLH
TRBJ2-7	TRBV28	ASSSGRIYEQY
TRBJ2-1	TRBV19	ASMLAGGNEQF
TRBJ2-3	TRBV7-9	ASSSDRASTDTQY
TRBJ2-7	TRBV30	AWRIQGLAGYEQY
TRBJ1-6	TRBV7-6	ASSLGRMDNSPLH
TRBJ2-5	TRBV19	ASSIVQGETQY
TRBJ2-5	TRBV9	ASSANTLAGETQY
TRBJ1-1	TRBV25-1	ASSEGRFGPRGFEAF
TRBJ1-4	TRBV19	ASTQGQGHYEKLF
TRBJ1-2	TRBV6-5	ASTRDRGLLGYT
TRBJ2-3	TRBV7-9	ASSWAGTTTDTQY
TRBJ1-4	TRBV5-6	ASSLALQGTNEKLF
TRBJ1-5	TRBV6-1	ASSTPGIGQPQH
TRBJ2-5	TRBV5-4	ASQSAGREGKTQY
TRBJ1-2	TRBV6-6	ASNIGASTNYGYT
TRBJ2-3	TRBV29-1	SVETSQTDTQY
TRBJ2-7	TRBV18	ASSPSRTFTYEQY
TRBJ2-2	TRBV5-1	ASSLTSGTGELF
TRBJ1-5	TRBV15	ATSPEMWSGIDQPQH
TRBJ1-2	TRBV6-1	ASSEVADYGYT
TRBJ2-1	TRBV11-3	ASSRGLAGGFVEQF
TRBJ2-2	TRBV2	ASMGSNTGELF
TRBJ1-1	TRBV5-1	ASSLGGSGQALEAF